Below, one TCR beta chain is given with its context. The target of this receptor is not known. One base away there is no much larger clone; base qualities are not given. Library creation used the immunoSEQ multiplex PCR assay. TCRdb carries this immuneACCESS record with in-frame sequences only. Its versions omit some clonotypes, under half of them owing to an unresolved V gene in the studies checked, with the rest unexplained. For this sample there are approximately 90,000 clones; more than 85% appear just once. The ten largest clones capture 0.9% to 0.95% of the sample. This record belongs to a study of T cell changes during pregnancy in multiple sclerosis (dated by TCRdb to between 2018 and 2021). About the full investigation: The study examined how the T cell repertoire changed over the course of pregnancy in women with multiple sclerosis.

Relative to germline, V is 0 bases shorter and J is 4 bases shorter, with 9 bases between their ends. The CDR3, from cysteine to phenylalanine, totals 14 residues. Of the read, only the CDR3 DNA is kept; its 42 bases are in frame from base 1. According to the germline V gene, CDR1 reads SGHDN and CDR2 reads FVKESK. In this chain, TRBV14 is recombined with TRBJ1-2, with a weak D call of TRBD1 (6 bases match). This TCR derives from a female donor with multiple sclerosis, enrolled in a pregnancy study. The source was peripheral blood, collected before pregnancy. The CDR3 region has the sequence CASSQDRDTYGYTF. The nucleotides read TGTGCCAGCAGCCAAGATCGGGACACCTATGGCTACACCTTC.